One sample yielded the 2 T cell receptor beta chains listed below, sequenced in a study of blood T cells in healthy people across ages. PCR was performed a second time for roughly 7 to 12 cycles using a sample-barcoded 5' primer and a J-beta primer mix. TCRdb used MiXCR to reprocess the 5' RACE reads, holding one entry per CDR3 protein. This sample has roughly 680,000 distinct CDR3 sequences, with more than 40% found just once. The sequencing input was blood. The receptors originated from a woman between 55 and 75 years old in good health.

The chain combines TRBV20-1 with TRBJ2-5; the match to TRBD2 covers 10 bases. The V segment lost 4 bases and the J segment 4 bases; nucleotides outside the gene matches: 6. This CDR3 spans 14 amino acids. Germline values: CDR1 DFQATT, CDR2 SNEGSKA (reference sequence). The CDR3 loop is CSATYEREGETQYF. DNA for the CDR3: TGCAGTGCTACATACGAGCGGGAGGGAGAGACCCAGTACTTC.

The genes are TRBV14 and TRBJ2-5; 11 nucleotides line up with TRBD2. Germline CDR1 is SGHDN and CDR2 is FVKESK. The CDR3 length is 17 residues. The trim removed 4 bases at V and 5 bases at J, leaving 12 bases unmatched. CDR3 nucleotide sequence: TGTGCCAGCAGCCGGATTAGCGGGAGGGCCCTTTTGGAGACCCAGTACTTC. Its translation is CASSRISGRALLETQYF.